This T cell receptor (beta chain) is drawn from a study of CD8 T cells in ankylosing spondylitis. Each CDR3 protein gets one entry after TCRdb re-called the 5' RACE reads with MiXCR. The sample includes approximately 140,000 distinct CDR3 sequences, 44% seen only once; the top ten take around 15%. Details on this clonotype: Its antigen remains unknown.

Study-wide findings and caveats: Matched synovial fluid from ankylosing spondylitis patients was reported to be enriched for disease-linked clones.

This TCR derives from a male donor with ankylosing spondylitis. The specimen sequenced was synovial fluid, either unsorted or a sorted T cell fraction (not recorded which).

The CDR3 here is CASSLVGQGESYEQYF. CDR3 coding DNA: TGTGCCAGCAGTTTAGTGGGACAGGGAGAATCCTACGAGCAGTACTTC. The chain has TRBV12-3 or TRBV12-4 and TRBJ2-7; 9 bases match TRBD1. The CDR3 is 16 amino acids. Trimming took 1 base from V and 1 from J; bases not matched to a gene: 5.